These 12 T cell receptor beta chains originate from one sample sequenced in a study of radiation and T cells in renal cell carcinoma (dated by TCRdb to the early 2020s). Library prep was done by the immunoSEQ multiplex PCR assay. TCRdb's version of the immuneACCESS table is confined to in-frame rearrangements and falls short of the full clone set. An unresolved V gene accounts for under half of the shortfall where checked; the remainder is of unknown origin. Counted in this sample were 100,000 to 150,000 clones; more than 75% of them appeared once. Of the sample, about 5.6% falls within the top ten clones. Per the publication, the time point label means: blood 2 weeks post-SBRT. The sample's treatment or condition label, decoded: 15 Gy SBRT to primary tumor, nephrectomy 4 weeks later. Material: blood, obtained from a patient whose treatment included radiotherapy and nephrectomy. These receptors were obtained from a woman aged 70-85 years with renal cell carcinoma.

This clone was detected a few times. The rearrangement links TRBV5-4 to TRBJ1-1, with a weak D call TRBD1 (5 bases). This CDR3 is built from 14 residues. Deletions cut 5 bases from V and 3 bases from J, with 14 bases between. Germline CDR1 and CDR2: SGHNT and YYREEE (reference sequence). CDR3 sequence: CASSRDPKDTEAFF. DNA of the CDR3: TGTGCCAGCAGTCGGGACCCAAAGGACACTGAAGCTTTCTTT.

The chain employs TRBV18 and TRBJ1-1; 9 bases are shared with TRBD1. CDR3 length: 14 residues. Germline V gene sequence: CDR1 KGHSH, CDR2 LQKENI. The V gene end was trimmed by 3 bases and the J gene end by 3 bases; junction bases not matched to a gene: 2. CDR3 DNA sequence: TGTGCCAGCTCACCGGACAGGGGAGACACTGAAGCTTTCTTT. Translated, it gives CASSPDRGDTEAFF.

The chain combines TRBV4-2 with TRBJ1-2; a weak D match, TRBD1 (6 bases). Trimming cost V 4 bases and J 4 bases, with 10 bases left between them. The germline V gene encodes CDR1 LGHNA and CDR2 YNFKEQ. The CDR3 is made up of 13 amino acids. The CDR3 here is CASSLQGPYGYTF. DNA for the CDR3: TGTGCCAGCAGCCTACAGGGCCCCTATGGCTACACCTTC.

The chain recombines TRBV5-5 with TRBJ2-3, with D possibly matching TRBD2 (6 bases). V shed 7 bases and J shed 0 bases, with 18 bases lying between them. Germline-derived CDR1 and CDR2 are SGHKS and YYEKEE (reference sequence). The CDR3 loop spans 16 amino acids. CDR3 amino acids: CASRTETRTSTDTQYF. The CDR3 DNA reads as TGTGCCAGCCGAACCGAGACTAGAACTAGCACAGATACGCAGTATTTT.

The gene calls are TRBV19 and TRBJ2-7; 7 nucleotides line up with TRBD2. The junction had 7 bases not matched to a gene; V was cut back by 3 bases and J by 2 bases. The CDR3 extends over 15 amino acids. From germline, CDR1 is LNHDA and CDR2 SQIVND (reference sequence). The CDR3 DNA reads TGTGCCAGTAGTATGGTGGGAGGGGCCGCCTACGAGCAGTACTTC. Translated, it gives CASSMVGGAAYEQYF.

Here the CDR3 DNA reads TGTGCCAGCAGTCCCAGGGACCGGGCTAACTATGGCTACACCTTC. Translated: CASSPRDRANYGYTF. The chain uses TRBV6-5 and TRBJ1-2; a weak D match, TRBD1 (5 bases). Germline-derived CDR1 and CDR2 are MNHEY and SVGAGI. The V end lost 5 bases, the J end lost 0 bases, and 13 bases lay between the germline ends. The CDR3 has 15 residues.

The J gene is TRBJ2-3, the V gene TRBV6-5, with TRBD2 matching over 9 bases. Germline trimming cut 5 bases from V and 0 bases from J; bases unmatched to any gene: 3. The CDR3 is 15 amino acids. The germline CDR1 and CDR2 sequences are MNHEY and SVGAGI. The CDR3 loop reads CASSRLAASTDTQYF. Written as DNA, the CDR3 is TGTGCCAGCAGTCGACTAGCGGCTAGCACAGATACGCAGTATTTT.

The CDR3 region is CASSQGFRGLQETQYF. In nucleotides, the CDR3 is TGTGCCAGCAGCCAAGGGTTTCGGGGCCTCCAAGAGACCCAGTACTTC. V gene TRBV14 combines with J gene TRBJ2-5; D might be TRBD1 or TRBD2, each matching 5 bases. V lost 1 base to trimming and J lost 1 base, with 13 bases between them. Germline loops: CDR1 SGHDN, CDR2 FVKESK. This CDR3 contains 16 residues.

This chain uses TRBV28 with TRBJ1-2; D gene uncertain. The CDR3 totals 12 residues. CDR1 is MDHEN, CDR2 SYDVKM, per germline. V gave up 7 bases and J gave up 3 bases, with 9 bases separating them. CDR3 in amino acids: CASMIFDYGYTF. The CDR3 region has the DNA TGTGCCAGCATGATTTTCGACTATGGCTACACCTTC.

This clone was detected only once. The chain employs TRBV23-1 and TRBJ1-2; 7 positions agree with TRBD1. TRBV23-1 is flagged as an ORF with uncertain function. V gave up 5 bases and J gave up 3 bases; unmatched junction bases: 6. The CDR3 is 14 residues long. The chain's CDR3 is CASSIPGTDYGYTF. The CDR3 region has the DNA TGCGCCAGCAGTATCCCCGGGACAGACTATGGCTACACCTTC.

This clone was detected only once. The CDR3 sequence: CASSGLAARYNEQFF. The CDR3 nucleotides are TGTGCCAGCAGTGGACTAGCGGCTAGATACAATGAGCAGTTCTTC. The chain is built from TRBV2 and TRBJ2-1; 9 positions agree with TRBD2. Trimming removed 4 bases from V and 4 bases from J; junction bases left unmatched: 5. Germline V gene sequence: CDR1 SNHLY, CDR2 FYNNEI. This CDR3 contains 15 residues.

This clone was detected a few times. This chain uses TRBV7-2 with TRBJ1-6, with TRBD1 as a possible D gene (6 bases). CDR3 length: 16 residues. Germline loops: CDR1 SGHTA, CDR2 FQGNSA. V dropped 5 bases and J dropped 0 bases, with 11 bases sitting between them. CDR3 in DNA: TGTGCCAGCAGCCCCCCCAGGGGCTCCTATAATTCACCCCTCCACTTT. Its translation is CASSPPRGSYNSPLHF.